The 17 T cell receptor beta chains given below trace back to one sample, sequenced in a study of blood T cell repertoires in COVID-19. Method: immunoSEQ multiplex PCR; TCRdb's copy keeps in-frame clones and lacks some. The table shows 65,000 to 95,000 clones, with around four fifths occurring only once. Input material: peripheral blood. The receptors stem from an elderly man with active or convalescent COVID-19.

The chain combines TRBV7-9 with TRBJ1-1; perhaps TRBD1 as D (6 bases). Trimming cost V 5 bases and J 3 bases, with 13 bases left between them. The CDR3 runs to 14 residues. Germline loops: CDR1 SEHNR, CDR2 FQNEAQ (reference sequence). In nucleotides, the CDR3 is TGTGCCAGCAGCAACAGGGTCCCGGACACTGAAGCTTTCTTT. Encoded protein: CASSNRVPDTEAFF.

This clone has just one count. The chain has TRBV11-2 and TRBJ2-7; 7 bases map to TRBD2. CDR3 length equals 15 residues. Losses at the gene ends were 5 bases for V and 0 bases for J; bases not matched to a gene: 7. Germline V CDR1 and CDR2: SGHAT, FQNNGV. The CDR3 sequence is CASSPQGTISYEQYV. DNA for the CDR3: TGTGCCAGCAGCCCTCAAGGGACTATCTCCTACGAGCAGTACGTC.

The chain carries TRBV19 and TRBJ1-5, with 8 bases lining up with TRBD1. This CDR3 spans 12 amino acids. The ends lost 8 bases at V and 6 bases at J; junction bases unmatched: 3. Germline V gene sequence: CDR1 LNHDA, CDR2 SQIVND (reference sequence). CDR3 sequence: CASGQGFQPQHF. DNA of the CDR3: TGTGCCAGTGGACAGGGATTTCAGCCCCAGCATTTT.

Concerning this clone: Germline is not matched at one junction end, which may reflect a read error. This chain links TRBV7-7 with TRBJ2-5, with 9 bases matching TRBD2. Germline CDR1 reads SSHAT; CDR2 reads FNYEAQ (reference sequence). There are 15 residues in the CDR3. CDR3: CASSPSGVNQETQYF. The CDR3 coding sequence is TGTGCTAGCAGCCCTAGCGGGGTAAACCAAGAGACCCAGTACTTC.

V is TRBV19 and J is TRBJ2-1; D possibly corresponds to TRBD2 (5 bases). Germline V lookup: CDR1 LNHDA, CDR2 SQIVND (reference sequence). The CDR3 has 11 amino acids. V lost 3 bases and J lost 9, with 6 bases in between. The CDR3 here is CASSISGEQFF. The CDR3 nucleotides are TGTGCCAGTAGTATCAGCGGTGAGCAGTTCTTC.

The DNA of the CDR3 is TGTGCCAGCAGTGACCCTTCGGTGTCGATCGAGCAGTACGTC. Amino acid sequence: CASSDPSVSIEQYV. The chain carries TRBV6-1 and TRBJ2-7; no reliable D call. Trimming shortened V by 3 bases and J by 6 bases, and 15 bases separated the two germline ends. CDR3 length equals 14 residues. Germline V gene data show CDR1 as MNHNS and CDR2 as SASEGT.

CDR3 amino acids: CASNLDLAPEAFF. CDR3 DNA: TGTGCCAGCAATCTTGATCTGGCCCCTGAAGCTTTCTTT. J is TRBJ1-1 and V is TRBV28; D gene unclear. Germline V gene lookup returns CDR1 MDHEN and CDR2 SYDVKM. This CDR3 spans 13 amino acids. Trimming removed 7 bases at V and 6 bases at J, with 15 bases between.

The chain recombines TRBV29-1 with TRBJ1-1; 9 bases align to TRBD1. The CDR3 sequence is 12 residues long. The junction had 3 bases not matched to a gene; V was cut back by 5 bases and J by 5 bases. Germline V CDR1 and CDR2: SQVTM, ANQGSEA. The CDR3 DNA reads TGCAGCGTTACGGACAGGGGAACTGAAGCTTTCTTT. Translation: CSVTDRGTEAFF. Drawing the rest from reference TRBV29-1 and TRBJ1-1, the complete variable domain is SAVISQKPSRDICQRGTSLTIQCQVDSQVTMMFWYRQQPGQSLTLIATANQGSEATYESGFVIDKFPISRPNLTFSTLTVSNMSPEDSSIYLCSVTDRGTEAFFGQGTRLTVV.

The count of this clone is one. CDR3 sequence reads: CASSYSYDFGVYEQYV. For the CDR3, the DNA is TGTGCCAGCAGTTACTCGTATGATTTTGGAGTTTACGAGCAGTACGTC. The chain combines TRBV6-5 with TRBJ2-7; D is unresolved. The CDR3 extends over 16 amino acids. Trimming removed 0 bases from V and 4 bases from J, with 16 bases in between. The germline V gene encodes CDR1 MNHEY and CDR2 SVGAGI.

The CDR3 here is CASSLGAYRSGNTIYF. The CDR3 DNA reads as TGTGCCAGCAGCTTAGGTGCCTACCGCTCTGGAAACACCATATATTTT. The chain joins TRBV11-1 to TRBJ1-3; no clear D. The germline CDR1 and CDR2 sequences are SGHAT and FQDESV (reference sequence). This CDR3 is built from 16 residues. V was pared by 1 base and J by 0 bases, with 10 bases between.

V gene TRBV5-1 combines with J gene TRBJ1-4; TRBD1 agrees at 7 bases. Germline lookup yields CDR1 SGHRS and CDR2 YFSETQ. CDR3 length: 14 amino acids. Trimming took 5 bases from V and 6 from J; bases not matched to a gene: 7. Here the CDR3 reads CASSVGTADEKLFF. DNA for the CDR3: TGCGCCAGCAGTGTAGGGACAGCGGATGAAAAACTGTTTTTT.

The rearrangement joins TRBV4-2 to TRBJ2-1; TRBD2 agrees at 8 bases. J gave up 1 base and V 7 bases, and 12 bases lay outside the gene matches. Looked up from germline, CDR1 is LGHNA and CDR2 is YNFKEQ. The CDR3 loop spans 17 amino acids. As DNA, the CDR3 is TGTGCCAGCACCCCCTCCGGGAGGGCCTTGTCCTACAATGAGCAGTTCTTC. Translated, it gives CASTPSGRALSYNEQFF.

The chain has TRBV27 and TRBJ1-3; a possible D gene is TRBD1 (5 bases). Per germline, CDR1 MNHEY and CDR2 SMNVEV (reference sequence). Trimming cost V 7 bases and J 5 bases, with 18 bases left between them. This CDR3 comprises 15 residues. The CDR3 DNA reads TGTGCCAGCACGTCCCTTGGGGGGGGTCGAAACACCATATATTTT. Residues: CASTSLGGGRNTIYF.

The rearrangement links TRBV5-6 to TRBJ1-5; D unresolved. V was clipped by 4 bases and J by 2 bases, with 7 bases between them. The CDR3 is 13 amino acids. The germline V gene has CDR1 SGHDT and CDR2 YYEEEE. CDR3 sequence (DNA): TGTGCCAGCAGCCCCGGTCGCAATCAGCCCCAGCATTTT. As protein: CASSPGRNQPQHF. The complete variable domain, with remaining parts taken from reference TRBV5-6 and TRBJ1-5, reads DAGVTQSPTHLIKTRGQQVTLRCSPKSGHDTVSWYQQALGQGPQFIFQYYEEEERQRGNFPDRFSGHQFPNYSSELNVNALLLGDSALYLCASSPGRNQPQHFGDGTRLSIL.

The chain uses TRBV5-1 and TRBJ1-2, with a weak D call TRBD1 (5 bases). This CDR3 comprises 15 residues. V lost 2 bases, J lost 0 bases, and 11 bases lay in between. Looked up from germline, CDR1 is SGHRS and CDR2 is YFSETQ. The CDR3: CASSFGAATNYGYTF. The CDR3 bases are TGCGCCAGCAGCTTTGGGGCAGCAACTAACTATGGCTACACCTTC.

The chain combines TRBV7-2 with TRBJ2-7; 9 positions agree with TRBD2. Germline-derived CDR1 and CDR2 are SGHTA and FQGNSA. V lost 3 bases and J lost 2; bases outside the gene matches: 5. The CDR3 extends over 15 amino acids. As DNA, the CDR3 is TGTGCCAGCAGCTTCGGACTAGCGCGGACCTACGAGCAGTACGTC. It encodes CASSFGLARTYEQYV.

The CDR3 is CASSSRTGGNYGYTF. For the CDR3, the DNA is TGTGCCAGCAGCTCTAGGACAGGGGGGAACTATGGCTACACCTTC. The chain has TRBV5-4 and TRBJ1-2, with 10 bases identical to TRBD1. Germline CDR1 SGHNT, CDR2 YYREEE (reference sequence). This CDR3 spans 15 amino acids. J lost 2 bases, V lost 3 bases, and 4 bases had no gene match.